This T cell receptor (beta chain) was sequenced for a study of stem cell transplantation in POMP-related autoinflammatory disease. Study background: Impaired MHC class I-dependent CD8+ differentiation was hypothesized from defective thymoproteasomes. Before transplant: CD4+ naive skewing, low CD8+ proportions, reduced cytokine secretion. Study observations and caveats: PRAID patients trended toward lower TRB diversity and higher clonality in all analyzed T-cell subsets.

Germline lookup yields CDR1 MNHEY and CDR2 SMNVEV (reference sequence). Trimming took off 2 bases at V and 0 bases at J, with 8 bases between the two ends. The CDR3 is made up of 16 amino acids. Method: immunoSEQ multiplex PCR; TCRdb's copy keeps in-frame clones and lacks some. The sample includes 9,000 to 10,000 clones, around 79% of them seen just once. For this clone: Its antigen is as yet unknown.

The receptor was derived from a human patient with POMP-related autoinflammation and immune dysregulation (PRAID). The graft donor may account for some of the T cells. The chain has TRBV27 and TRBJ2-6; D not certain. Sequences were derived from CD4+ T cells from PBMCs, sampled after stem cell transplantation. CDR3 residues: CASSLLFGSGANVLTF. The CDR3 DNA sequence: TGTGCCAGCAGTTTACTTTTCGGCTCTGGGGCCAACGTCCTGACTTTC.